A single sample is the source of the 6 T cell receptor beta chains below, sequenced in a study of response to subunit inactivated influenza vaccine. TCRdb reprocessed the RT-PCR reads via MiXCR and lists one record per CDR3 protein. The data show under 800,000 distinct CDR3 sequences, with roughly 13% seen just once and less than 7% held by the top ten. The sequences come from PBMCs from blood, collected around 14 days before vaccination. The receptors were sampled from a man aged 50-59 years who received an inactivated influenza vaccine.

This clonotype was counted ten times or more. The chain joins TRBV10-2 to TRBJ1-5; D is perhaps TRBD1 (5 bases). Germline CDR1 and CDR2: WSHSY and SAAADI. Trimming removed 1 base at V and 4 bases at J, with 11 bases between. CDR3 length equals 15 residues. CDR3 in amino acids: CASSEWGAGNQPQHF. The CDR3 DNA is TGCGCCAGCAGTGAGTGGGGCGCGGGAAATCAGCCCCAGCATTTT.

The genes are TRBV21-1 and TRBJ1-3; the table gives TRBD1 as D, unverified against the DNA. TRBV21-1 is assigned pseudogene status. This CDR3 is 16 amino acids long. The CDR3 DNA reads TGTGCCAGCAGCAATAGAGGGGTATTGCCTGGAAACACCATATATTTT. Amino acids: CASSNRGVLPGNTIYF.

The V and J genes are TRBV27 and TRBJ2-2; D perhaps matches TRBD2 (7 bases). This CDR3 region has 20 residues. Trimming shortened V by 2 bases and J by 7 bases, and 29 bases separated the two germline ends. CDR1 is MNHEY, CDR2 SMNVEV, per germline (reference sequence). CDR3 sequence: CASSLLLGGGEFEQDGELFF. DNA of the CDR3: TGTGCCAGCAGTTTACTATTGGGGGGGGGCGAGTTCGAACAGGACGGGGAGCTGTTTTTT.

This clonotype appeared many times. Here the CDR3 DNA reads TGTGCCAGCAACCCGGATAGCAATCAGCCCCAGCATTTT. This encodes CASNPDSNQPQHF. The chain uses TRBV28 and TRBJ1-5; D gene uncertain. This CDR3 contains 13 residues. V lost 7 bases, J lost 0 bases, and 7 bases lay in between. CDR1 and CDR2 from the germline V gene are MDHEN and SYDVKM.

On this clonotype itself: At one boundary the junction diverges from the germline segment, which might be a read error. CDR3 region: CASREDRGRFSDTGELVF. CDR3 DNA: TGTGCCAGCAGGGAGGACAGGGGGCGCTTTTCGGACACCGGGGAGCTGGTTTTT. This sequence joins TRBV11-2 and TRBJ2-2; 11 nucleotides align to TRBD1. Germline CDR1 reads SGHAT; CDR2 reads FQNNGV. This CDR3 is built from 18 residues.

This clonotype was recorded a few times. The genes are TRBV20-1 and TRBJ2-3, with TRBD2 matching 8 bases. Germline CDR1 reads DFQATT; CDR2 reads SNEGSKA (reference sequence). The CDR3 contains 14 residues. V shed 6 bases, J shed 5 bases, and the junction held 10 bases outside the gene matches. The CDR3 nucleotides read TGCAGTGCCACCAGCGGGGGTATCCGAGATACGCAGTATTTT. Its translation: CSATSGGIRDTQYF.